This entry concerns a single T cell receptor (beta chain). Vbeta (60) and Jbeta (13) primers were used in the PCR. Sequenced by immunoSEQ multiplex PCR; TCRdb stores in-frame clones only, minus some. The profile shows 110,000 to 150,000 clones, roughly 70% of them singletons. The sample belongs to a study of cytomegalovirus exposure and HLA in healthy donors. The V gene end was trimmed by 4 bases and the J gene end by 2 bases; junction bases not matched to a gene: 8. Germline V gives CDR1 LNHDA, CDR2 SQIVND (reference sequence). This CDR3 comprises 16 residues. Sequencing was performed on PBMCs. This clonotype was sampled from a man between 25 and 39 years old in good health and CMV-seronegative. The rearrangement links TRBV19 to TRBJ2-1; 7 nucleotides line up with TRBD2. The CDR3 here is CASSTLLAEAYNEQFF. The CDR3 DNA follows: TGTGCCAGTAGTACCCTTCTAGCGGAAGCCTACAATGAGCAGTTCTTC. Looking up the rest from reference TRBV19 and TRBJ2-1 gives the full variable domain: DGGITQSPKYLFRKEGQNVTLSCEQNLNHDAMYWYRQDPGQGLRLIYYSQIVNDFQKGDIAEGYSVSREKKESFPLTVTSAQKNPTAFYLCASSTLLAEAYNEQFFGPGTRLTVL.